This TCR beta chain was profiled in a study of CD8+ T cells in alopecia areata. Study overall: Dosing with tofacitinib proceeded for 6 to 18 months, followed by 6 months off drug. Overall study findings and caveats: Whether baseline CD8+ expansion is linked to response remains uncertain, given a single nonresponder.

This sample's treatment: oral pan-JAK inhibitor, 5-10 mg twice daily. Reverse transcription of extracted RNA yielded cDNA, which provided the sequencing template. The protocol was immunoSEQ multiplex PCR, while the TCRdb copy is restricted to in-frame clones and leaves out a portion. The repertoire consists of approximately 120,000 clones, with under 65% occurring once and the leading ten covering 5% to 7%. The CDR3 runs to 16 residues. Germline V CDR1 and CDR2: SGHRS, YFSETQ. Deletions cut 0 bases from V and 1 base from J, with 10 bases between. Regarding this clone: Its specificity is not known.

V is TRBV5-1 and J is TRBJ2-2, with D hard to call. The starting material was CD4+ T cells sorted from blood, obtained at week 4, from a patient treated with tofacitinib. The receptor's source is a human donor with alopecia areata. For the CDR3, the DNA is TGCGCCAGCAGCTTGGTGTGGGCGCGGAACACCGGGGAGCTGTTTTTT. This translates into CASSLVWARNTGELFF.